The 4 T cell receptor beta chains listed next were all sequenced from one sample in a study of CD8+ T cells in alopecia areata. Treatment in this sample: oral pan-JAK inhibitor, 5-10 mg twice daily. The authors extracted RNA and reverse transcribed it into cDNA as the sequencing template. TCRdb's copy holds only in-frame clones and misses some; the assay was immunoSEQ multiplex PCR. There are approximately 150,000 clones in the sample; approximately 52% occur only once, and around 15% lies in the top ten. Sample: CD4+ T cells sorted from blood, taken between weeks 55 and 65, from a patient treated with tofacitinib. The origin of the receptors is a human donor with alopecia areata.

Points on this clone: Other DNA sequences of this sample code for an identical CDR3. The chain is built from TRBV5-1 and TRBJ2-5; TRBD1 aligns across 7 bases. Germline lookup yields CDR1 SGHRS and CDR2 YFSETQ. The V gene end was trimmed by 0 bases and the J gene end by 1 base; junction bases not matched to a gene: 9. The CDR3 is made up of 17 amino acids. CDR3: CASSLGPDRDRQETQYF. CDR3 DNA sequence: TGCGCCAGCAGCTTGGGGCCTGACAGGGACCGCCAAGAGACCCAGTACTTC.

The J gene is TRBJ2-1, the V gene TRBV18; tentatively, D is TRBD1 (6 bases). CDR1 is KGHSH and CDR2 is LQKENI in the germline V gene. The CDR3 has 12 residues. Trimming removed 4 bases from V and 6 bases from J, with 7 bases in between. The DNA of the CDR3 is TGTGCCAGCTCACGACAGGTCAATGAGCAGTTCTTC. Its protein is CASSRQVNEQFF. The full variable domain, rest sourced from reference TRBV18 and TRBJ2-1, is NAGVMQNPRHLVRRRGQEARLRCSPMKGHSHVYWYRQLPEEGLKFMVYLQKENIIDESGMPKERFSAEFPKEGPSILRIQQVVRGDSAAYFCASSRQVNEQFFGPGTRLTVL.

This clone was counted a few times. The CDR3 reads CASSLSQGRNTEAFF. The DNA of the CDR3 is TGTGCCAGCAGTTTATCACAGGGGAGGAACACTGAAGCTTTCTTT. This chain connects TRBV27 to TRBJ1-1, with 7 positions matching TRBD1. Germline V gene lookup returns CDR1 MNHEY and CDR2 SMNVEV (reference sequence). The trim removed 0 bases at V and 1 base at J, leaving 2 bases unmatched. There are 15 residues in the CDR3.

CDR3 sequence: CASSPEGSSSYEQYF. The CDR3 bases are TGTGCCAGCAGCCCCGAGGGTTCAAGCTCCTACGAGCAGTACTTC. The chain uses TRBV7-2 and TRBJ2-7; D may be TRBD2 (5 bases). Trimming cost V 5 bases and J 0 bases, with 14 bases left between them. From germline, CDR1 is SGHTA and CDR2 FQGNSA. This CDR3 spans 15 amino acids. Together with reference TRBV7-2 and TRBJ2-7, the CDR3 gives the full variable domain: GAGVSQSPSNKVTEKGKDVELRCDPISGHTALYWYRQSLGQGLEFLIYFQGNSAPDKSGLPSDRFSAERTGGSVSTLTIQRTQQEDSAVYLCASSPEGSSSYEQYFGPGTRLTVT.